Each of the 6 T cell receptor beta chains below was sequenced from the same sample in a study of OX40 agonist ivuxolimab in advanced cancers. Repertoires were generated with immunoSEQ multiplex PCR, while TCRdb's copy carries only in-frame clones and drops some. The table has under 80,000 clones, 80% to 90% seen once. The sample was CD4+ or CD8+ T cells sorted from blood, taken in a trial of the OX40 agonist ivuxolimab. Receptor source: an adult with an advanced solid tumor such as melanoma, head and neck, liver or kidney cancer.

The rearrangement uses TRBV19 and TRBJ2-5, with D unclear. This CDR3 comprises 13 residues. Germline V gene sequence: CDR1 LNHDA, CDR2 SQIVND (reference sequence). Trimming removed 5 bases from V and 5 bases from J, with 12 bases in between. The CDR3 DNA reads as TGTGCCAGTAGTCGATTCCATGGGGAGACCCAGTACTTC. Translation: CASSRFHGETQYF.

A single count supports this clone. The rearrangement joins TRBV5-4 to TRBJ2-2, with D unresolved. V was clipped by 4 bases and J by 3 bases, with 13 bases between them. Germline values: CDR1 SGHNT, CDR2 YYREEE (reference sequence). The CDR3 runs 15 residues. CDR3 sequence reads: CASSPQSGHTGELFF. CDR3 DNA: TGTGCCAGCAGCCCACAGTCAGGCCACACCGGGGAGCTGTTTTTT.

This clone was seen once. The chain's CDR3 is CASSRESFNSYEQYF. As DNA, the CDR3 is TGTGCCAGCAGCAGGGAGAGCTTCAACTCCTACGAGCAGTACTTC. The chain uses TRBV21-1 and TRBJ2-7; the table assigns TRBD2, which was not confirmed against the DNA. TRBV21-1 counts as a pseudogene. The CDR3 consists of 15 residues.

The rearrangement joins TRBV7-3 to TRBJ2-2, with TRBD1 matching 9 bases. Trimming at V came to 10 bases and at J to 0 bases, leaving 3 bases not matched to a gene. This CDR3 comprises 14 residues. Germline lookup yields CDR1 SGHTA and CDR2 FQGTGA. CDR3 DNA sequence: TGTGCCACCCGACAGGGGGCGAACACCGGGGAGCTGTTTTTT. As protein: CATRQGANTGELFF.

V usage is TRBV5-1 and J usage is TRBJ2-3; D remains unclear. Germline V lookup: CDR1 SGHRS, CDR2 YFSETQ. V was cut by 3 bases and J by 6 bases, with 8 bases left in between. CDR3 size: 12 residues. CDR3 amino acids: CASSSLGDTQYF. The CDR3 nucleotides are TGCGCCAGCAGCTCCCTTGGCGATACGCAGTATTTT.

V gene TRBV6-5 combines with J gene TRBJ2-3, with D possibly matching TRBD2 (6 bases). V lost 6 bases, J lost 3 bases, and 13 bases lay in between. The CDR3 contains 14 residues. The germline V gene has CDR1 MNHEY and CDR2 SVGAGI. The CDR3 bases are TGTGCCAGCAGCTCCGGGAGACGGACAGATACGCAGTATTTT. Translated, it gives CASSSGRRTDTQYF.